Listed here is a single TCR beta chain. This clonotype has more than one count but fewer than ten. Its antigen specificity is not known. It has no much larger one-base neighbor in the sample; base qualities were not kept. Donors were around 37 systemically healthy Caucasian individuals from Russia aged 6 to 90 years. Each donor gave ten milliliters of peripheral blood, collected into EDTA-treated Vacutainer tubes. Ficoll-Paque density-gradient centrifugation was used to isolate PBMCs, with at least 6.5 million obtained per sample. Total RNA was extracted from PBMCs with Trizol reagent, with at least 5 micrograms obtained per sample. Naive CD45RAhigh/CD27high T cell percentages were measured by flow cytometry on a PBMC aliquot from every donor. CDR1 SGHTA and CDR2 FQGNSA were looked up in the germline V gene. From the cysteine up to the phenylalanine, the CDR3 has a length of 18 residues. The entry retains the CDR3 DNA only, 54 bases that are in frame from base 1. Here V drops 5 bases and J drops 5 bases, and the junction holds 19 bases not matched to any gene.

These data come from a study of blood T cells in healthy people across ages (dated by TCRdb to between 2015 and 2017). In the study overall: In model experiments, template switching captured roughly one uniquely barcoded TCR beta cDNA molecule for every two T cells. For two donors (one aged 18 to 29 and one aged 80 or older), the study analyzed two additional independent replicas of 1 million unique cDNA reads from the same blood draw. Using deep sequencing normalized with unique cDNA molecular identifiers, the study measured how TCR beta repertoire diversity changes with age. Four age groups were formed from the donors: young (average approximately 15 years), middle-aged (approximately 40), aged (approximately 60) and long-lived (approximately 78). To avoid experimental bias, donors of different ages were distributed randomly across sequencing lanes.

Findings and caveats that apply to the study as a whole: Observed TCR beta diversity per million T cells fell roughly linearly with age, and a significant reduction was already apparent by age approximately 41. Estimates of total diversity based on one million sequenced T cells were considered lower bounds and underestimates. Observed TCR beta diversity correlated strongly with the percentage of naive T cells measured by flow cytometry. Because the CMV infection status of the donors was unknown, age-related changes in expanded clonotypes may potentially have been confounded. Compared with the aged group, the long-lived group had more naive CD4+ T cells, fewer expanded clones and increased TCR diversity, suggesting age selection. Because profiling used bulk unsorted PBMCs, naive and antigen-experienced compartments could not be compared conclusively.

Libraries were made using 5' RACE. TCRdb shows the sequencer as Illumina HiSeq 2500. A second PCR of roughly 7 to 11 cycles was run with a J-beta primer mix and a sample-barcoded 5' primer. A template-switch 5' adaptor carrying 12 random nucleotides introduced a unique molecular identifier onto each TCR beta cDNA molecule. At least 2.5 million CDR3-containing paired-end reads were obtained from each sample. First-strand cDNA synthesis was performed from all RNA using the Mint cDNA synthesis kit, with priming by a TRBC-specific oligonucleotide. All cDNA was treated with uracil-DNA glycosylase and then went through a first 18-cycle PCR with the universal primers M1SS and BC2_uni_R. Regarding the original processing steps: Each sample was normalized by randomly selecting 1 million high-quality reads, each carrying a distinct molecular identifier. Instead of being binned into consensus sequences, reads with shared molecular identifiers were discarded. CDR3 identification, clonotype clustering and error correction used MiTCR with a Q25 quality threshold and the strictest error-elimination algorithm. A nonparametric unseen species model using Euler transformation provided a lower-bound estimate of total TCR beta diversity. TCRdb's own reprocessing of the public reads used fastp at Q25 and MiXCR and kept productive beta chains. One record per CDR3 amino acid sequence lists the most common genes and DNA. The V and J calls reflect TCRdb's pipeline rather than the authors' work. The sample table records hundreds of thousands of distinct CDR3 sequences; about 55% of these occur just once. The ten top clones hold approximately 40% of the sample.

The sequence links TRBV7-2 to TRBJ2-5; 8 bases in the junction line up with TRBD1. Sequencing was done on a sample of blood. The receptor's source is a man aged 80 or over in good health. The DNA is as follows: TGTGCCAGCAGCCAATTCCCCGCTGGACAGGGCAGAAGGGAGACCCAGTACTTC. Translated, this gives CASSQFPAGQGRRETQYF.